Below, one T cell receptor beta chain is given with its context. Its antigen remains unidentified. MiXCR, applied by TCRdb to the 5' RACE reads, yields one record per CDR3 protein. The data contain about 370,000 distinct CDR3 sequences, about 28% of them singletons. The donors were healthy female monozygous twins, three pairs in total. After removal of 2 bases from V and 3 bases from J, the junction contained 6 bases not matched to a gene. Germline CDR1 is MNHNS and CDR2 is SASEGT. The CDR3 loop spans 15 amino acids. These data belong to a study of identical twins' blood T cells. Study-level results: Environmental influences on twin similarity could not be excluded.

This chain connects TRBV6-1 to TRBJ2-7, with 8 bases identical to TRBD1. The receptor comes from a woman aged 18-50 years in good health. Source material: PBMCs. The CDR3 region has the DNA TGTGCCAGCAGTGAACCCGGGACAGGCCTCTACGAGCAGTACTTC. Translated: CASSEPGTGLYEQYF.